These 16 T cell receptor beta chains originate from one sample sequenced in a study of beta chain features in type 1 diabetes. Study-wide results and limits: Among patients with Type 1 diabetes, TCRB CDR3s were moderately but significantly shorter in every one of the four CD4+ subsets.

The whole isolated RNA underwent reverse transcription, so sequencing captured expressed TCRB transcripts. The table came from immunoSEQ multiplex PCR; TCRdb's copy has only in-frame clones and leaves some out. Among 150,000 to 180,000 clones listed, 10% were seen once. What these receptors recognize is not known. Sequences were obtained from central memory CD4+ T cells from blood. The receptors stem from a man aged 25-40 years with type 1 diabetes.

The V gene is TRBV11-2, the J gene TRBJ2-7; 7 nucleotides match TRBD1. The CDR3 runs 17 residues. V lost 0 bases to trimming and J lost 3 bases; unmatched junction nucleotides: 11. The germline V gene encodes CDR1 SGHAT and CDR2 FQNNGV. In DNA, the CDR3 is TGTGCCAGCAGCTTAGATCGGTGGGCAGGGGGAGACTACGAGCAGTACTTC. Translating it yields CASSLDRWAGGDYEQYF.

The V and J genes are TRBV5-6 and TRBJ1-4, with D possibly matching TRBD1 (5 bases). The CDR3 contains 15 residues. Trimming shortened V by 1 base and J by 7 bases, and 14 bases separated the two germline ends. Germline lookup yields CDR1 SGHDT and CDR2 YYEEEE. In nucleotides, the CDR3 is TGTGCCAGCAGCTTGCGATCCCAGGGTGGTGAAAAACTGTTTTTT. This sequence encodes CASSLRSQGGEKLFF.

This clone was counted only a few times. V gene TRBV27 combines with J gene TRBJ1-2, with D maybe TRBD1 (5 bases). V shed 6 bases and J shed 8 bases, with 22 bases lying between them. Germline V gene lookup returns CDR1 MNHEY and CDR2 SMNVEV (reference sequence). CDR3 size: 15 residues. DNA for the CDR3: TGTGCCAGCAGCCTCAGGGAAGGCCGTAGCTGGGGCTACACCTTC. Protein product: CASSLREGRSWGYTF.

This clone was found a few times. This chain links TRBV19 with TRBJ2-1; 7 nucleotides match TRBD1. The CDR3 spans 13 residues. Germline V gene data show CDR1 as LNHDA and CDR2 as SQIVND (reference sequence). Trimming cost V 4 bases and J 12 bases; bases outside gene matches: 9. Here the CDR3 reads CASSTGTVSMQFF. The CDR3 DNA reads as TGTGCCAGTAGTACGGGGACAGTCAGTATGCAGTTCTTC.

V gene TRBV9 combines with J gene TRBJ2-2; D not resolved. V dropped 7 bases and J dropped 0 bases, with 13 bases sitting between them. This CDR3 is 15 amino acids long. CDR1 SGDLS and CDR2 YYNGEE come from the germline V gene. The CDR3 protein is CASASHRTNTGELFF. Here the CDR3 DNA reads TGTGCCAGCGCCAGTCACAGAACGAACACCGGGGAGCTGTTTTTT.

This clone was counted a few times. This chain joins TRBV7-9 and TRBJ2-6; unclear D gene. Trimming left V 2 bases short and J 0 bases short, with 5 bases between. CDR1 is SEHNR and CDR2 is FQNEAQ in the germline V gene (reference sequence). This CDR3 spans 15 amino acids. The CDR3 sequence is CASSLQDSGANVLTF. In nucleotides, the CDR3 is TGTGCCAGCAGCTTACAGGACTCTGGGGCCAACGTCCTGACTTTC.

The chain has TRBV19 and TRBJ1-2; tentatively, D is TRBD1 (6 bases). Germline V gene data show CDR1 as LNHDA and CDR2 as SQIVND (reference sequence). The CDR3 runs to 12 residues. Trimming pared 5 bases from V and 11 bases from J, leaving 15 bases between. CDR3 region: CASSRQGQWYTF. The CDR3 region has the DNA TGTGCCAGTAGTCGGCAGGGGCAGTGGTACACCTTC.

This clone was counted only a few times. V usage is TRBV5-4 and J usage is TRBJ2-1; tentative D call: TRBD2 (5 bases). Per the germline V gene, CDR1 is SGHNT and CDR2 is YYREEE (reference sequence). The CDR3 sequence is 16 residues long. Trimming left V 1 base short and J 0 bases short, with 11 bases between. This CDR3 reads CASSLSSAYSYNEQFF. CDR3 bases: TGTGCCAGCAGCTTGAGTAGCGCGTACTCCTACAATGAGCAGTTCTTC.

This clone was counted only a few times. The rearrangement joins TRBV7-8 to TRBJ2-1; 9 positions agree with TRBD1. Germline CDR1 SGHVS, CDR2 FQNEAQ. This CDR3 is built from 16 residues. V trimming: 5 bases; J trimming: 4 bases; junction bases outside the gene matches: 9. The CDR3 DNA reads TGTGCCAGCAGCCAAATCCGGGACAGGGATTACAATGAGCAGTTCTTC. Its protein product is CASSQIRDRDYNEQFF.

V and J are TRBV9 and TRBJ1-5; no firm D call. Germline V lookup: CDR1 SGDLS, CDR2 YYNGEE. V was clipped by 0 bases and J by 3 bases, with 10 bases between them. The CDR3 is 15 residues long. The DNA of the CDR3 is TGTGCCAGCAGCGTAGGGAGCGGACTCAATCAGCCCCAGCATTTT. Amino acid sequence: CASSVGSGLNQPQHF.

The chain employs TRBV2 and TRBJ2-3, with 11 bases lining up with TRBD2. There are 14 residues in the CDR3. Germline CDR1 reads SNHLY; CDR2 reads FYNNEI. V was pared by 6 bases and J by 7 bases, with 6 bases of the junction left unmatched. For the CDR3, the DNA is TGTGCCAGCAGGGGGACTAGCGGTTCACATACGCAGTATTTT. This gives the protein CASRGTSGSHTQYF. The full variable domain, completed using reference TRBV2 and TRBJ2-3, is EPEVTQTPSHQVTQMGQEVILRCVPISNHLYFYWYRQILGQKVEFLVSFYNNEISEKSEIFDDQFSVERPDGSNFTLKIRSTKLEDSAMYFCASRGTSGSHTQYFGPGTRLTVL.

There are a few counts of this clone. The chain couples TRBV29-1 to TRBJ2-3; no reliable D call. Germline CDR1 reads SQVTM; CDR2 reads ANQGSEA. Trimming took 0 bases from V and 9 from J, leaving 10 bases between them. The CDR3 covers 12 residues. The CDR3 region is CSVEDWRKTQYF. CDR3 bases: TGCAGCGTTGAAGATTGGAGAAAGACGCAGTATTTT.

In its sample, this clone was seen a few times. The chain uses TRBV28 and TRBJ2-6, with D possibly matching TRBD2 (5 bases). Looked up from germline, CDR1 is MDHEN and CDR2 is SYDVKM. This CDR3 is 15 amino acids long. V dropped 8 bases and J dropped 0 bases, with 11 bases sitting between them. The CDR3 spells CASLAGSSGANVLTF. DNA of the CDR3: TGTGCCAGCCTTGCGGGTTCCTCTGGGGCCAACGTCCTGACTTTC.

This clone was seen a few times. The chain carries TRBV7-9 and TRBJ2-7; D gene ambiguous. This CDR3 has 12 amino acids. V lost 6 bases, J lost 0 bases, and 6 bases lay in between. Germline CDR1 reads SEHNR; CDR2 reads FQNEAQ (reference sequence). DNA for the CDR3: TGTGCCAGCAGGTCAGGCTCCTACGAGCAGTACTTC. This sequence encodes CASRSGSYEQYF.

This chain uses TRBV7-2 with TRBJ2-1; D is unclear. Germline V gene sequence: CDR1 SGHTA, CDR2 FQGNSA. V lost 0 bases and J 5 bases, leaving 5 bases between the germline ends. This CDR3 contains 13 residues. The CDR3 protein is CASSLAPDNEQFF. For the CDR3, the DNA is TGTGCCAGCAGCTTAGCGCCGGACAATGAGCAGTTCTTC.

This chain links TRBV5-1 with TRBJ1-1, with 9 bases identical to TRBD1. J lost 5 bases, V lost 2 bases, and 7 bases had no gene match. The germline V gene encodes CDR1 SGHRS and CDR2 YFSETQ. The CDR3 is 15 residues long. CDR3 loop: CASSFYRGRGTEAFF. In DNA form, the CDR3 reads TGCGCCAGCAGCTTTTACAGGGGGCGAGGGACTGAAGCTTTCTTT.